Here is one T cell receptor beta chain with its context. The junction shows a germline mismatch at one end, possibly a read error. This record comes from a study of CD8 T cells in Susac syndrome. Controls matched for age and sex were healthy donors. RNA totalling about 0.45 to 1 ug underwent reverse transcription with random hexamers. TCRdb ran MiXCR on the immunoSEQ multiplex PCR reads and lists one entry per CDR3 protein. The sample contains roughly 80,000 distinct CDR3 sequences, around 94% of which appear only once. CDR1 DFQATT and CDR2 SNEGSKA come from the germline V gene (reference sequence). CDR3 length: 15 residues.

J is TRBJ2-1 and V is TRBV20-1, with TRBD2 as a possible D gene (6 bases). This receptor was obtained from a human donor in good health. Sequencing input: CD8+ T cells from PBMCs. CDR3 nucleotides: TGCAGTGCTAGTTGGGGGGACCGCTCCTACAATGAGCAGCTCTTC. It translates to CSASWGDRSYNEQLF.